This T cell receptor (beta chain) was sequenced during a study of CD4+ T cells in melanoma. To note about this clone: The antigen remains undetermined.

The protocol was immunoSEQ multiplex PCR, while the TCRdb copy is restricted to in-frame clones and leaves out a portion. The profile covers around 100,000 clones, with 92% appearing a single time and 3.3% taken by the ten largest. General study results and limits: Reportedly, melanoma neoantigen-specific CD4+ T cells showed varied differentiation states. A reported correlation linked neoantigen-specific CD4+ T cells to CD8+, macrophage and B cell function.

Sequences were obtained from peripheral blood. The source is a human donor with melanoma.

CDR3: CASSSGARHNEQFF. The CDR3 region has the DNA TGTGCCAGCAGCTCCGGGGCGAGGCACAATGAGCAGTTCTTC. The rearrangement joins TRBV11-2 to TRBJ2-1; tentatively, D is TRBD1 or TRBD2 (5 bases each). The V end lost 4 bases, the J end lost 5 bases, and 12 bases lay between the germline ends. The CDR3 totals 14 residues. CDR1 is SGHAT, CDR2 FQNNGV, per germline.